The TCR beta chain described here comes from a study of regulatory T cells in long-lasting Graves disease. As for this clonotype: This sequence is one base from a far larger clone and is likely a read error.

This sample's time point: newly diagnosed GD, antithyroid drugs for less than 3 months. PBMC RNA served as the TCR library source. The CDR3 is made up of 15 amino acids. V was pared by 7 bases and J by 11 bases, with 26 bases between. Per the germline V gene, CDR1 is SNHLY and CDR2 is FYNNEI. The TCR beta library used iRepertoire HTBI primers with Arm-PCR amplification of CDR3. TCRdb re-derived calls from the multiplex PCR reads in MiXCR, one entry per CDR3 protein. The data show about 540,000 distinct CDR3 sequences, approximately 13% seen once. These data were likewise used in another study, on T cells in Graves' hyperthyroidism and ophthalmopathy.

The starting material was peripheral blood mononuclear cells (PBMCs), obtained at new diagnosis, from a patient treated with antithyroid drugs. V usage is TRBV2 and J usage is TRBJ2-5; maybe TRBD2 (6 bases). This TCR was recovered from a man aged 25-45 years with Graves disease. In DNA form, the CDR3 reads TGTGCCAGCATATTCCGGGAGATTGCGTACAATGAGCAGTACTTC. It translates to CASIFREIAYNEQYF.